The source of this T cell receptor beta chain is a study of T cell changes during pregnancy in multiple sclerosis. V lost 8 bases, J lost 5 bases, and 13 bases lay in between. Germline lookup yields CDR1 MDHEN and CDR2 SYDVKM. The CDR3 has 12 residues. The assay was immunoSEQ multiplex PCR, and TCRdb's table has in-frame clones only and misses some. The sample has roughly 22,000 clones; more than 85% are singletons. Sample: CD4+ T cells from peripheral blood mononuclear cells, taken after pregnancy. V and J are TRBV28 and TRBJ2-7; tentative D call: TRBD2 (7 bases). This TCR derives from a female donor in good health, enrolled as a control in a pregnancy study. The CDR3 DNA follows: TGTGCCAGCGGGGGGGGGCGTAACGAGCAGTACTTC. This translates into CASGGGRNEQYF.